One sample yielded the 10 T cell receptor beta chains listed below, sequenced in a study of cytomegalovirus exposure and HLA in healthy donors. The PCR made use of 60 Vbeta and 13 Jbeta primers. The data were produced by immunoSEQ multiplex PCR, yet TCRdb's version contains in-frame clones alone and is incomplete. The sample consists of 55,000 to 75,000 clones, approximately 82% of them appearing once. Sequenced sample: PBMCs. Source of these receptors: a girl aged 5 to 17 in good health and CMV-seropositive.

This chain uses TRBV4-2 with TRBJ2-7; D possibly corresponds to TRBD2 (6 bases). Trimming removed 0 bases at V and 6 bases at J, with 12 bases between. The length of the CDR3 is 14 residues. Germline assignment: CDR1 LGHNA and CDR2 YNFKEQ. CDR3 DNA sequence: TGTGCCAGCAGCCAAGAGAGGGCGGGAAGCGAGCAGTACTTC. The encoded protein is CASSQERAGSEQYF.

The CDR3 nucleotides are TGTGCCAGCAGCTTAGCGCCAGGCGCCTATGGCTACACCTTC. Residues: CASSLAPGAYGYTF. The chain employs TRBV7-2 and TRBJ1-2; D is unclear. Germline loops: CDR1 SGHTA, CDR2 FQGNSA. This CDR3 spans 14 amino acids. Trimming cost V 0 bases and J 4 bases, with 9 bases left between them. Variable domain in full (rest from reference TRBV7-2 and TRBJ1-2): GAGVSQSPSNKVTEKGKDVELRCDPISGHTALYWYRQSLGQGLEFLIYFQGNSAPDKSGLPSDRFSAERTGGSVSTLTIQRTQQEDSAVYLCASSLAPGAYGYTFGSGTRLTVV.

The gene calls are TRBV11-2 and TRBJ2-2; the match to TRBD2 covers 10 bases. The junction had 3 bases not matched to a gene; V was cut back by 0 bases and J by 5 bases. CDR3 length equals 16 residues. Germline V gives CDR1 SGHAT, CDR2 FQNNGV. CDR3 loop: CASSLELLAGTGELFF. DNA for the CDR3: TGTGCCAGCAGCTTAGAACTACTAGCGGGGACCGGGGAGCTGTTTTTT.

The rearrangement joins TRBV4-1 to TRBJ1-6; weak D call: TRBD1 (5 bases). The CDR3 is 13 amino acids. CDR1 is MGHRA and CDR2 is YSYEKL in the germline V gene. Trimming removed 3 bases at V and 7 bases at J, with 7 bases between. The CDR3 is CASSQGRNSPLHF. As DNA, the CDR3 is TGCGCCAGCAGCCAGGGGCGGAATTCACCCCTCCACTTT.

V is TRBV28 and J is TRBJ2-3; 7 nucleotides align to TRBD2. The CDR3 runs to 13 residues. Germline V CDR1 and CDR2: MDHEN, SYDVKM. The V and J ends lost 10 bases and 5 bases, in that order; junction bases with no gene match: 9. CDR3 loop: CANREAGGDTQYF. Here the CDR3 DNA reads TGTGCCAACCGGGAGGCTGGGGGAGATACGCAGTATTTT.

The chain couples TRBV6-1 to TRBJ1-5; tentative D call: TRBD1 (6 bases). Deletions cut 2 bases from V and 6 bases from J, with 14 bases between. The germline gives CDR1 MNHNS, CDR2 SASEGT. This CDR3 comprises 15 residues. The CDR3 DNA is TGTGCCAGCAGTGAATGGGGACAAGTAGGTCAGCCCCAGCATTTT. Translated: CASSEWGQVGQPQHF.

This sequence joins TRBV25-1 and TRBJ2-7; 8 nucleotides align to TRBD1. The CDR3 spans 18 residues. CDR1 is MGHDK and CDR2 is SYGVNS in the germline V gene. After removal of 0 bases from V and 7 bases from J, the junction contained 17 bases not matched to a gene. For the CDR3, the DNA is TGTGCCAGCAGTGAATACTTTCGAGGGGGACAGGTAGATTCGGAGCAGTACTTC. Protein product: CASSEYFRGGQVDSEQYF.

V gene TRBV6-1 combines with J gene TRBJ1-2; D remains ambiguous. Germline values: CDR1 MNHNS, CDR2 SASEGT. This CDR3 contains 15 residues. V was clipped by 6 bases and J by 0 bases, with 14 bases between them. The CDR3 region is CASSRQLTANYGYTF. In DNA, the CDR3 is TGTGCCAGCAGCCGACAACTTACAGCTAACTATGGCTACACCTTC.

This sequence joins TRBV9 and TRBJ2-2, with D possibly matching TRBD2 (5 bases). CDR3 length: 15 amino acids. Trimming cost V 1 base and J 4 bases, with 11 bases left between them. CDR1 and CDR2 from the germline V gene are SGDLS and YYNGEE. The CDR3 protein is CASSVPADSTGELFF. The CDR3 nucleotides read TGTGCCAGCAGCGTACCAGCGGACTCCACCGGGGAGCTGTTTTTT.

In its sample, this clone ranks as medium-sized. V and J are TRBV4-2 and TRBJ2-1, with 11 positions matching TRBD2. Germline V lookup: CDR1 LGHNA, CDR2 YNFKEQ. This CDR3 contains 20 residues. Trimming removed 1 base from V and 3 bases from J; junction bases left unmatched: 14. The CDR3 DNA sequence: TGTGCCAGCAGCCAAGTTTTGTCTCGTAGACTAGCGGGGCTCTACAATGAGCAGTTCTTC. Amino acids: CASSQVLSRRLAGLYNEQFF.